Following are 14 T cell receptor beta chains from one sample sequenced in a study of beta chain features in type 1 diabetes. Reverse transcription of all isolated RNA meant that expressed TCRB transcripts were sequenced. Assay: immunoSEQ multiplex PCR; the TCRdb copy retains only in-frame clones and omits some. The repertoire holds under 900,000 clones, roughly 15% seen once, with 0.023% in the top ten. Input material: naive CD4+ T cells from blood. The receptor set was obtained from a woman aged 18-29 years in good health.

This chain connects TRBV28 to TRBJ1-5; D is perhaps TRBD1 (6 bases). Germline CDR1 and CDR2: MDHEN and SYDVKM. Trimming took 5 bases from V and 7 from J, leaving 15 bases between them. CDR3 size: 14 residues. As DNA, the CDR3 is TGTGCCAGCAGTCCAGCAGGGGCCTGGCAGCCCCAGCATTTT. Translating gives CASSPAGAWQPQHF.

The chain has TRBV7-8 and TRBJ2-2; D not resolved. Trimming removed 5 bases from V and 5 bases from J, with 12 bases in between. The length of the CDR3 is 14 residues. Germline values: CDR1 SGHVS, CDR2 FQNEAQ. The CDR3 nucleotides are TGTGCCAGCAGCACGACCCTGTGGACCGGGGAGCTGTTTTTT. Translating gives CASSTTLWTGELFF.

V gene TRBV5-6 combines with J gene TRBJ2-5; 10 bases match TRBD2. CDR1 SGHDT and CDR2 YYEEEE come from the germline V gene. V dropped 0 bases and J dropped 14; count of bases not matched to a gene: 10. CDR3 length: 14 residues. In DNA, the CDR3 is TGTGCCAGCAGCTTGGGAGCGGGAGGGCTCTCCACCTACTTC. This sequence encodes CASSLGAGGLSTYF.

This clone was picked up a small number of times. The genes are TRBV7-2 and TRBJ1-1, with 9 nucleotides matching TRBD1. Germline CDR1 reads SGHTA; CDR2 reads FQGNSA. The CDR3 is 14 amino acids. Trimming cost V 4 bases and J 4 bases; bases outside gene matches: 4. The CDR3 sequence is CASSSYRGLTEAFF. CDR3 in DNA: TGTGCCAGCAGCTCCTACAGGGGGCTCACTGAAGCTTTCTTT.

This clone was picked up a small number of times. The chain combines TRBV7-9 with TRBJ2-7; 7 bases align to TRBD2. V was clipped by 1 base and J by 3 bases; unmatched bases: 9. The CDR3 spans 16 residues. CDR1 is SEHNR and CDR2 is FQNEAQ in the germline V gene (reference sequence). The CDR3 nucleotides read TGTGCCAGCAGCTTAGGGTTAGGCGGGAGCCTCTACGAGCAGTACTTC. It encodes CASSLGLGGSLYEQYF. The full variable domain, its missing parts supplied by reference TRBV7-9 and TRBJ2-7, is DTGVSQNPRHKITKRGQNVTFRCDPISEHNRLYWYRQTLGQGPEFLTYFQNEAQLEKSRLLSDRFSAERPKGSFSTLEIQRTEQGDSAMYLCASSLGLGGSLYEQYFGPGTRLTVT.

DNA of the CDR3: TGTGCCACCAGCAGAGTTCCGGGACTAGCGGGAGGGGAGACCCAGTACTTC. This codes for CATSRVPGLAGGETQYF. V gene TRBV15 combines with J gene TRBJ2-5; 16 nucleotides line up with TRBD2. The CDR3 sequence is 17 residues long. Germline V gene sequence: CDR1 LNHNV, CDR2 YYDKDF (reference sequence). With 1 base clipped from V and 5 bases from J, the junction kept 4 bases outside the gene matches. Variable domain in full (rest from reference TRBV15 and TRBJ2-5): DAMVIQNPRYQVTQFGKPVTLSCSQTLNHNVMYWYQQKSSQAPKLLFHYYDKDFNNEADTPDNFQSRRPNTSFCFLDIRSPGLGDTAMYLCATSRVPGLAGGETQYFGPGTRLLVL.

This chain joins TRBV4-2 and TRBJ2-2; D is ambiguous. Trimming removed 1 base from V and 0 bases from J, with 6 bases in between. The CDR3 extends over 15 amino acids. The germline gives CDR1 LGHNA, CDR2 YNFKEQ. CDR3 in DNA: TGTGCCAGCAGCCAAGTGTTGGCGAACACCGGGGAGCTGTTTTTT. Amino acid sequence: CASSQVLANTGELFF.

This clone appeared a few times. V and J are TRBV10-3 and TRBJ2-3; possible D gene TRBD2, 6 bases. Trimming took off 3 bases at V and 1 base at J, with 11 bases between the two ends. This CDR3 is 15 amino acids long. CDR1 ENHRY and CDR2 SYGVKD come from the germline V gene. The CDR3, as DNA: TGTGCCATCAGTGATTCCTTAGCGGGCACAGATACGCAGTATTTT. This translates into CAISDSLAGTDTQYF.

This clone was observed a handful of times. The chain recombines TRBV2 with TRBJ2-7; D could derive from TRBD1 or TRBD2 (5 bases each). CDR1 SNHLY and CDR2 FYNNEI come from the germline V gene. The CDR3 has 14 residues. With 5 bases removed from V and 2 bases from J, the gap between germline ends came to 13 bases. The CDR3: CASSYGARTYEQYF. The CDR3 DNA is TGTGCCAGCAGTTACGGGGCCAGAACCTACGAGCAGTACTTC.

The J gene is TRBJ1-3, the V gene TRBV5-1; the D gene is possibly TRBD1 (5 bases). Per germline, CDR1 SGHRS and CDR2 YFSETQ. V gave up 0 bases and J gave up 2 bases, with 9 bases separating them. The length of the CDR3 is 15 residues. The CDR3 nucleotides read TGCGCCAGCAGCTTGGTCCCGGGGGCTGGAAACACCATATATTTT. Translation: CASSLVPGAGNTIYF.

The CDR3 coding sequence is TGTGCCAGCAGCAGTGGACTAGCGGAGAACATTCAGTACTTC. Protein: CASSSGLAENIQYF. V gene TRBV5-4 combines with J gene TRBJ2-4; TRBD2 matches at 10 bases. The CDR3 has 14 amino acids. Germline CDR1 is SGHNT and CDR2 is YYREEE (reference sequence). V lost 4 bases, J lost 7 bases, and 5 bases stayed unmatched.

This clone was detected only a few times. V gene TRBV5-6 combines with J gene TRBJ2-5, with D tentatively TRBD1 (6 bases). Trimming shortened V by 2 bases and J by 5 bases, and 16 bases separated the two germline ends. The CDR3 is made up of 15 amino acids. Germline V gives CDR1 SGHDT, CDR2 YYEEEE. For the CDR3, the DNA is TGTGCCAGCAGCTTAGGTAGGGGGTCGATGGAGACCCAGTACTTC. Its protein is CASSLGRGSMETQYF.

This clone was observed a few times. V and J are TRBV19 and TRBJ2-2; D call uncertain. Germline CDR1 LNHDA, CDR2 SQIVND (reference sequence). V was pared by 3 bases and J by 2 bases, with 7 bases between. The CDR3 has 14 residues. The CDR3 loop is CASSINGNTGELFF. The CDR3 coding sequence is TGTGCCAGTAGTATTAACGGAAACACCGGGGAGCTGTTTTTT.

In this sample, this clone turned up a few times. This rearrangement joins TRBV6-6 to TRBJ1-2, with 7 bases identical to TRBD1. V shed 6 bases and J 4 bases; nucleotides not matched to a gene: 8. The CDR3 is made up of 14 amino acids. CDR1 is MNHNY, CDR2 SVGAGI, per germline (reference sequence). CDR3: CASSRQGLSYGYTF. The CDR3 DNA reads TGTGCCAGCAGCAGACAGGGCCTCAGCTATGGCTACACCTTC.